These T cell receptor beta chains were read from a single sample in a study of molecular identifiers for immune sequencing clone quantification. Via MiXCR, TCRdb re-called the PCR reads, giving one row per CDR3 protein. The table lists 400,000 to 600,000 distinct CDR3 sequences, about 21% of them singletons. The sample taken for sequencing was naive CD8+ T cells from blood, with Jurkat cell RNA spiked in. Every receptor here comes from a human donor in good health. Some libraries in this study had Jurkat cell RNA spiked in. Both conserved end residues are part of each CDR3.

TRBV25-1	TRBJ2-3	CASSGEGIWRADTDTQYF
TRBV11-2	TRBJ2-2	CASSSTLPSAGELFF
TRBV5-1	TRBJ2-4	CASSLGQGNIQYF
TRBV29-1	TRBJ2-1	CSVVTGSSYNEQFF
TRBV27	TRBJ2-1	CASSLSKLAATYNEQFF
TRBV30	TRBJ2-2	CAWSVRTGELFF
TRBV19	TRBJ2-7	CASSARQGGDEQYF
TRBV30	TRBJ2-3	CAWSDVGGTDTQYF
TRBV28	TRBJ2-7	CASSLTPIGFRFYEQYF
TRBV6-6	TRBJ1-5	CASSYGDSSEQPQHF
TRBV27	TRBJ2-7	CASSLIGLREQYF
TRBV7-8	TRBJ2-2	CASSSAAGELFF
TRBV2	TRBJ2-5	CASSEAGLEQETQYF
TRBV20-1	TRBJ2-7	CSARPLADTYEQYF
TRBV9	TRBJ2-5	CASSVVGNWGETQYF
TRBV20-1	TRBJ2-2	CSARWGYTGELFF
TRBV23-1	TRBJ1-5	CASSQAGQGQHQPQHF
TRBV27	TRBJ2-1	CASSWAQGLEQFF
TRBV3-1	TRBJ1-4	CASSQVGGLNEKLFF
TRBV7-9	TRBJ2-3	CASSLGWANTDTQYF
TRBV27	TRBJ1-5	CASSHQGNNQPQHF
TRBV7-9	TRBJ2-3	CASSLSQGAVTDTQYF
TRBV18	TRBJ1-1	CASSPPGQMNTEAFF
TRBV4-1	TRBJ2-5	CASADLDGSHETQYF
TRBV6-5	TRBJ2-3	CASSGGAGDTQYF
TRBV4-3	TRBJ2-7	CASGQDRGRGYEQYF
TRBV5-4	TRBJ2-1	CASSHKPGISSYNEQFF
TRBV4-1	TRBJ2-1	CASSQLPSRGTVQAEQFF
TRBV6-2/TRBV6-3	TRBJ2-1	CASNRASSYNEQFF
TRBV7-9	TRBJ2-2	CASVDGGRNTGGLFF
TRBV5-1	TRBJ2-2	CASLPGQRRTGELFF
TRBV9	TRBJ1-5	CASSAGQGNLQPQHF
TRBV6-2/TRBV6-3	TRBJ1-5	CASRQPGQEENSNQPQHF
TRBV14	TRBJ1-1	CASSLQGYMNTEAFF
TRBV9	TRBJ2-1	CASSVVQGAGYNEQFF
TRBV11-2	TRBJ2-3	CASSLTGLDTDTQYF
TRBV11-2	TRBJ2-5	CASSRVRHQETQYF
TRBV4-1	TRBJ1-1	CASSQVQGDPEAFF
TRBV11-2	TRBJ1-3	CASSRTGLGNTIYF
TRBV7-9	TRBJ1-1	CASESGTGLRDTEAFF
TRBV14	TRBJ2-7	CASSQDLSPPTYEQYF
TRBV12-3/TRBV12-4	TRBJ2-3	CASSPARDTQYF
TRBV12-3/TRBV12-4	TRBJ2-3	CASRRTSGGVTDTQYF
TRBV4-1	TRBJ2-4	CASSQEGGVAKNIQYF
TRBV3-1	TRBJ2-1	CASSPGPQPNEQFF
TRBV6-2/TRBV6-3	TRBJ2-2	CASSRRTWGNTGELFF
TRBV20-1	TRBJ2-1	CSVRQGVDEQFF
TRBV27	TRBJ2-5	CASSTRTGARPHGPETQYF
TRBV20-1	TRBJ1-2	CSARDLTGSYGYTF
TRBV12-3/TRBV12-4	TRBJ2-2	CASSFTGPGTGELFF
TRBV2	TRBJ2-3	CASSDSLSTDTQYF
TRBV29-1	TRBJ2-1	CSALAPEQFF
TRBV24-1	TRBJ2-2	CATSDTPGQGANTGELFF
TRBV6-5	TRBJ1-1	CASSRTGDTEAFF
TRBV9	TRBJ2-3	CASSVVGTTDTQYF
TRBV11-3	TRBJ2-5	CASSRTSETQYF
TRBV4-1	TRBJ2-1	CASTGEGYNEQFF
TRBV3-1	TRBJ2-2	CASSQRGQVRAGELFF
TRBV24-1	TRBJ2-5	CATSDTNQGSQYF
TRBV4-1	TRBJ1-5	CASSQELGQPQHF